This TCR beta chain was sequenced during a study of cytomegalovirus exposure and HLA in healthy donors. Study-level findings and limits: In a later analysis, DRB1 alleles had the most associated TCRs; HLA-C alleles the fewest. V- and J-gene trimming in TCR beta was tied to a missense DCLRE1C variant by an analysis performed later. Available immune exposure information covered CMV serostatus only.

Worth noting for this clone: Its cognate antigen is unknown.

PCR involved 60 Vbeta and 13 Jbeta primers. Assay: immunoSEQ multiplex PCR; the TCRdb copy retains only in-frame clones and omits some. The table records 120,000 to 150,000 clones, about 80% of them present only once. Germline V gene data show CDR1 as MDHEN and CDR2 as SYDVKM. CDR3 size: 18 residues. V shed 3 bases, J shed 0 bases, and the junction held 9 bases outside the gene matches. This sequence was found in a man aged 40-49 years in good health and CMV-seronegative. The chain couples TRBV28 to TRBJ2-7; TRBD2 aligns across 12 bases. The sequenced material came from PBMCs. DNA of the CDR3: TGTGCCAGCAGTTTCTCCGGGACTAGCGGGTCGAGCTCCTACGAGCAGTACTTC. It is translated as CASSFSGTSGSSSYEQYF.